This TCR beta chain was captured by sequencing in a study of blood T cells in healthy people across ages. Study details: About one barcoded beta molecule per two T cells came from capture by template switching.

In its sample, this clonotype was seen a few times. PBMCs numbering at least 7 million were isolated per sample. Total RNA, at least 6 micrograms per sample, came from PBMCs. The CDR3 is 14 amino acids. V lost 4 bases and J lost 3; bases outside the gene matches: 5. CDR1 SSHAT and CDR2 FNYEAQ come from the germline V gene (reference sequence). A second PCR, run for about 6 to 12 cycles, used a sample-barcoded 5' primer plus a J-beta primer mix. With 12 random nucleotides, a template-switch adaptor tagged each individual cDNA molecule. One entry per CDR3 protein, called by TCRdb with MiXCR from the 5' RACE reads. The table has 1.8 million or so distinct CDR3 sequences, about two fifths seen once.

The rearrangement joins TRBV7-7 to TRBJ2-5, with TRBD2 matching over 7 bases. The sequenced sample consisted of blood. The TCR sequence derives from a human donor in good health. CDR3 sequence reads: CASSSSGEKETQYF. The CDR3 nucleotides are TGTGCCAGCAGCTCTAGCGGAGAAAAAGAGACCCAGTACTTC.